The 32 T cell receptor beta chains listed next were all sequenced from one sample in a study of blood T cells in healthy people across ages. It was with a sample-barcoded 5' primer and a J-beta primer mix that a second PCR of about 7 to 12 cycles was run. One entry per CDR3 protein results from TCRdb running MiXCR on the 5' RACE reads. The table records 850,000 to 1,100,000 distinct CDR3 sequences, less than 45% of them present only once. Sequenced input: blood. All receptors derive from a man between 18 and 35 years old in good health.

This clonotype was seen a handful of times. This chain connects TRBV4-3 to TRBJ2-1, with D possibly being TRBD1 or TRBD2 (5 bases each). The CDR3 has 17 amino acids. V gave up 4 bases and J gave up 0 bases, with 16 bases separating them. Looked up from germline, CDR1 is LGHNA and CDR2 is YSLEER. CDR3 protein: CASSRDRQLGSYNEQFF. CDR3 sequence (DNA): TGCGCCAGCAGCCGGGACCGACAGCTGGGCTCCTACAATGAGCAGTTCTTC.

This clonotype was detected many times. The CDR3 region is CASSPHYEQYF. For the CDR3, the DNA is TGTGCCAGCAGCCCCCACTATGAGCAGTACTTC. The chain combines TRBV7-9 with TRBJ2-7; no definite D call. This CDR3 spans 11 amino acids. CDR1 is SEHNR, CDR2 FQNEAQ, per germline (reference sequence). Deletions cut 5 bases from V and 7 bases from J, with 9 bases between. The variable domain in full, with the rest retrieved from reference TRBV7-9 and TRBJ2-7, is DTGVSQNPRHKITKRGQNVTFRCDPISEHNRLYWYRQTLGQGPEFLTYFQNEAQLEKSRLLSDRFSAERPKGSFSTLEIQRTEQGDSAMYLCASSPHYEQYFGPGTRLTVT.

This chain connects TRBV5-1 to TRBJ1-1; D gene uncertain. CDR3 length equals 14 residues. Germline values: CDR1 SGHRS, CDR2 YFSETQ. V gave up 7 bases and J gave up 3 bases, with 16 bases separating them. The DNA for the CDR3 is TGCGCCAGCGGCCATCTTGTTGGAGACACTGAAGCTTTCTTT. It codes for CASGHLVGDTEAFF. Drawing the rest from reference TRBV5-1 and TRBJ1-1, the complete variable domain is KAGVTQTPRYLIKTRGQQVTLSCSPISGHRSVSWYQQTPGQGLQFLFEYFSETQRNKGNFPGRFSGRQFSNSRSEMNVSTLELGDSALYLCASGHLVGDTEAFFGQGTRLTVV.

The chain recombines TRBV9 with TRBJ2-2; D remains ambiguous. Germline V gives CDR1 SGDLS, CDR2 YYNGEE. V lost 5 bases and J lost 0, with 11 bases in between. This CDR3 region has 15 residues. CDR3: CASSYRTANTGELFF. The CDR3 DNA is TGTGCCAGCAGTTACAGAACGGCGAACACCGGGGAGCTGTTTTTT.

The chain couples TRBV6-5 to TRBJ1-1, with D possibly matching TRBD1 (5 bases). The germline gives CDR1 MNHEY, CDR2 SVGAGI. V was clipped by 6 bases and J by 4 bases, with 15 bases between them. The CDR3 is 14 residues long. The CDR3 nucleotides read TGTGCCAGCAGGAAGGGGCTTGGAGGCACTGAAGCTTTCTTT. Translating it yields CASRKGLGGTEAFF.

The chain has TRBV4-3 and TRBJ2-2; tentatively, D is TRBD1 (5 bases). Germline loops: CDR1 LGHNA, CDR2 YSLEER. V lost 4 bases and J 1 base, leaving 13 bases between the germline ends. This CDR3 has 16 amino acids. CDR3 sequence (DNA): TGCGCCAGCAGCCGAAGTCCTACAGGGAACACCGGGGAGCTGTTTTTT. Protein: CASSRSPTGNTGELFF.

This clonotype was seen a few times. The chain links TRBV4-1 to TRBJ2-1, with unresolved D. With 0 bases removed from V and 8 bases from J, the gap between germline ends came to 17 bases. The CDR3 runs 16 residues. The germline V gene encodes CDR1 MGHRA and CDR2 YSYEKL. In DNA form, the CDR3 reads TGCGCCAGCAGCCAAGATTTTAGAACTCCTTATTATGAGCAGTTCTTC. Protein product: CASSQDFRTPYYEQFF.

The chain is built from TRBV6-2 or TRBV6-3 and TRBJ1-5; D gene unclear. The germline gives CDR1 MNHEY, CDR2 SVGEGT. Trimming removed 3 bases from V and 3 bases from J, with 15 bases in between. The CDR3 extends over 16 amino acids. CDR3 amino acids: CASSYMNLGNNQPQHF. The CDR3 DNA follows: TGTGCCAGCAGTTATATGAATTTGGGGAACAATCAGCCCCAGCATTTT.

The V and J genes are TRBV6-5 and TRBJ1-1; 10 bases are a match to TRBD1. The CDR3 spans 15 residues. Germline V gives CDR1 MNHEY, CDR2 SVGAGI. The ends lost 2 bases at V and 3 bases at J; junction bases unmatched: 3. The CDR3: CASSYAGQGYTEAFF. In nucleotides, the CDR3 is TGTGCCAGCAGTTACGCGGGACAGGGGTACACTGAAGCTTTCTTT.

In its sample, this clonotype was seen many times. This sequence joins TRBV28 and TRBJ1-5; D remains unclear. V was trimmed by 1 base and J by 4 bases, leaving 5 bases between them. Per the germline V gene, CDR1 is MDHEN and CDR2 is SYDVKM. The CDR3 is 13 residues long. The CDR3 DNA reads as TGTGCCAGCAGTTTATCGGCAAATCAGCCCCAGCATTTT. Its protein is CASSLSANQPQHF.

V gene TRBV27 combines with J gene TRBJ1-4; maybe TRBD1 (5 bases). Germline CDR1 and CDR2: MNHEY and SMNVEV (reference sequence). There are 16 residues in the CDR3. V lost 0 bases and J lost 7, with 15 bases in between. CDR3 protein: CASSLSVGQIGEKLFF. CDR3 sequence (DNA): TGTGCCAGCAGTTTATCGGTGGGGCAGATTGGTGAAAAACTGTTTTTT.

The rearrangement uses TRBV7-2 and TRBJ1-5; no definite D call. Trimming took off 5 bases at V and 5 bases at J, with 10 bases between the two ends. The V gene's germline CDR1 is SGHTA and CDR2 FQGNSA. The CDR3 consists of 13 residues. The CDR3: CASSPGHYQPQHF. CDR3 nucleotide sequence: TGTGCCAGCAGCCCGGGCCATTATCAGCCCCAGCATTTT.

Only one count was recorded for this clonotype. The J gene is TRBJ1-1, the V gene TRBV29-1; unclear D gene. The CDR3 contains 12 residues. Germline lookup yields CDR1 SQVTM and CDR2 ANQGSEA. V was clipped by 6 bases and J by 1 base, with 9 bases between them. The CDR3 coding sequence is TGCAGCGTCTTTACCGAGAACACTGAAGCTTTCTTT. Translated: CSVFTENTEAFF.

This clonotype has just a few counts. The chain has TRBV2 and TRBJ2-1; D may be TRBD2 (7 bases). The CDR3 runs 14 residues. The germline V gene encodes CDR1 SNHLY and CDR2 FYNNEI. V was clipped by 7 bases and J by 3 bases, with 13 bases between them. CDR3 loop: CASKPGGSYNEQFF. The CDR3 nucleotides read TGTGCCAGCAAACCGGGGGGCAGCTACAATGAGCAGTTCTTC.

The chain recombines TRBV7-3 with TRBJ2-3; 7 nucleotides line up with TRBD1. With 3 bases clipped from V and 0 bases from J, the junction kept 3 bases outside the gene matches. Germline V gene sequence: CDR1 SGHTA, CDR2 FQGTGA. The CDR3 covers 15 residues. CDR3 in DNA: TGTGCCAGCAGCTTCGAACAGGGGAGCACAGATACGCAGTATTTT. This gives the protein CASSFEQGSTDTQYF.

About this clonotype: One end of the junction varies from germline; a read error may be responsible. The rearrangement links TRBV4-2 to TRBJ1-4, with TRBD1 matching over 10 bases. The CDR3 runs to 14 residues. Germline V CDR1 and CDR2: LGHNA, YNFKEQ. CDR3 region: CAISHEGQGEKLFF. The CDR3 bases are TGTGCCATCAGCCATGAGGGACAGGGGGAAAAACTGTTTTTT.

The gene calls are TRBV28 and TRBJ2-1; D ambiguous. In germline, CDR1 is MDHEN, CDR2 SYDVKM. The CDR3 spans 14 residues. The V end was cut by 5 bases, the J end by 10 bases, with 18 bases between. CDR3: CASSPWAETYEQFF. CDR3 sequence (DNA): TGTGCCAGCAGTCCATGGGCAGAAACCTACGAGCAGTTCTTC.

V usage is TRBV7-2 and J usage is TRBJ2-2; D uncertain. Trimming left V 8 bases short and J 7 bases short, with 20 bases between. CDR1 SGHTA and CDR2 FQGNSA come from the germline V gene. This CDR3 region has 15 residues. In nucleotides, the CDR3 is TGTGCCAGCCAGCTCGAGAAGGTTCGCATCGGGGAGCTGTTTTTT. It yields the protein CASQLEKVRIGELFF.

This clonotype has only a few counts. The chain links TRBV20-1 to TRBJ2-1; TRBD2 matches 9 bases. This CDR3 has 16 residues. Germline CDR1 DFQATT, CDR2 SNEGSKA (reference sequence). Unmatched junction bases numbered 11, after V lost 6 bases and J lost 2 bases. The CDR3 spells CSAPTGGLATYNEQFF. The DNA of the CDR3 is TGCAGTGCCCCAACCGGAGGACTAGCGACCTACAATGAGCAGTTCTTC.

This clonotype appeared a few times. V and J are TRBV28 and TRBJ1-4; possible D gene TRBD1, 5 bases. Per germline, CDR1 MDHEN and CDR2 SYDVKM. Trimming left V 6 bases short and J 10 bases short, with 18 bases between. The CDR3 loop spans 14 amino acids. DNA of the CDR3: TGTGCCAGCAGCCGGGGCCTTGGGTCGGGAAAACTGTTTTTT. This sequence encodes CASSRGLGSGKLFF.

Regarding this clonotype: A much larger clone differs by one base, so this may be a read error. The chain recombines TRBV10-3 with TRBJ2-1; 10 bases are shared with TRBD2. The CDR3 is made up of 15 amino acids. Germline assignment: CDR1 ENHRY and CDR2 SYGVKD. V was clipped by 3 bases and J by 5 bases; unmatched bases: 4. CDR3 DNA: TGTGCCATCAGTGATGGGACTAGCGCCCACAATGAGCAGTTCTTC. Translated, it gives CAISDGTSAHNEQFF.

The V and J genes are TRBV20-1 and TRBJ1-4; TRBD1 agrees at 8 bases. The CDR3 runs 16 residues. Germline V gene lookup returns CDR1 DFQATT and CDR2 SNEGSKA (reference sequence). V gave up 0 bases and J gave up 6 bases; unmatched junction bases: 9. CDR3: CSARDRTGRGYEKLFF. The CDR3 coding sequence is TGCAGTGCTAGAGATAGGACAGGGCGAGGCTATGAAAAACTGTTTTTT.

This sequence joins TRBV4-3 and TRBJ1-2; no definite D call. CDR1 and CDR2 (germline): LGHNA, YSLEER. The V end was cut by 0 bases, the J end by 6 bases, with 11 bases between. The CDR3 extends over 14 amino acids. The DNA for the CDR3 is TGCGCCAGCAGCCAAGACGGAGGGTTGAATGGCTACACCTTC. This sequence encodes CASSQDGGLNGYTF.

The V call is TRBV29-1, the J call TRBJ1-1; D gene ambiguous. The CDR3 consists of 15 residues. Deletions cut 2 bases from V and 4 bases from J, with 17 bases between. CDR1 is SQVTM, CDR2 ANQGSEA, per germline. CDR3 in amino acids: CSVEWSDCAGTEAFF. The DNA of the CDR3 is TGCAGCGTTGAATGGAGCGACTGTGCAGGCACTGAAGCTTTCTTT. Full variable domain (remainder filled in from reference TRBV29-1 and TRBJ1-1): SAVISQKPSRDICQRGTSLTIQCQVDSQVTMMFWYRQQPGQSLTLIATANQGSEATYESGFVIDKFPISRPNLTFSTLTVSNMSPEDSSIYLCSVEWSDCAGTEAFFGQGTRLTVV.

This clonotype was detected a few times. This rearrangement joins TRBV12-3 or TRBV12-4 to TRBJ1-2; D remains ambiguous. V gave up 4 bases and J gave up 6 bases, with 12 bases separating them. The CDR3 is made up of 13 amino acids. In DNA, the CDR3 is TGTGCCAGCAGTTCCGGGGATTGGGATGGCTACACCTTC. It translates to CASSSGDWDGYTF.

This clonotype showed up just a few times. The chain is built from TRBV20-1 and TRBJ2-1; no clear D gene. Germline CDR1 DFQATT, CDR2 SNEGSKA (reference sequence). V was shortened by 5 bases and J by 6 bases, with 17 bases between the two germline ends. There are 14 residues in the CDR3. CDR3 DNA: TGCAGTGCTGATACTCGATTCTCCCTCAATGAGCAGTTCTTC. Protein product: CSADTRFSLNEQFF.

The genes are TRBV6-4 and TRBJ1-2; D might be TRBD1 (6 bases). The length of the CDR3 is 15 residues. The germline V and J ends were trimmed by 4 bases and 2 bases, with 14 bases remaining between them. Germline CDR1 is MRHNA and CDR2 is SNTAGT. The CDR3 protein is CASSVVHTGNYGYTF. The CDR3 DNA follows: TGTGCCAGCAGTGTCGTCCACACAGGGAACTATGGCTACACCTTC.

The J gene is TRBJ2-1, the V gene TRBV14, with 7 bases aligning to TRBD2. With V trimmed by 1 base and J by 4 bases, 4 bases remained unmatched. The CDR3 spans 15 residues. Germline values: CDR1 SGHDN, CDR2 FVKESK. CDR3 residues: CASSQAGGEYNEQFF. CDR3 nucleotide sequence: TGTGCCAGCAGCCAAGCGGGGGGAGAATACAATGAGCAGTTCTTC.

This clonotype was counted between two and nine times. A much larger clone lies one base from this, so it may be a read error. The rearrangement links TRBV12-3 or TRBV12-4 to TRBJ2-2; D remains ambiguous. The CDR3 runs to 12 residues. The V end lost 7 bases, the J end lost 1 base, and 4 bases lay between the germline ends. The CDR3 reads CASTQNTGELFF. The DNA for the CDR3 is TGTGCCAGCACCCAGAACACCGGGGAGCTGTTTTTT.

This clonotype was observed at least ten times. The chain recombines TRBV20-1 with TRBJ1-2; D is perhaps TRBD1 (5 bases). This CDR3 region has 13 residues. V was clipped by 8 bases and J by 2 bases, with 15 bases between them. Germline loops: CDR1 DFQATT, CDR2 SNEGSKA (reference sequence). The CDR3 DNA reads TGCAGTACCTTGGGCGGGGACAACTATGGCTACACCTTC. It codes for CSTLGGDNYGYTF.

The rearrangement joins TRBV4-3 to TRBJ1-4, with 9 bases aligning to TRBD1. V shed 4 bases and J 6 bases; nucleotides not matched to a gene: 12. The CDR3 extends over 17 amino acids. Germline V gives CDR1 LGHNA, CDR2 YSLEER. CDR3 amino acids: CASSLFRDRESDEKLFF. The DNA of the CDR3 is TGCGCCAGCAGCCTGTTTAGGGACAGGGAGTCGGATGAAAAACTGTTTTTT.

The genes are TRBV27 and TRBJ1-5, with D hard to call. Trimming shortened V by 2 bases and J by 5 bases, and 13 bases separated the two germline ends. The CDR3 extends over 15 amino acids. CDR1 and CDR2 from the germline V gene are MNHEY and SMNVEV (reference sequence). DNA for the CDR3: TGTGCCAGCAGTTTACAAGGCGACGGGGATCAGCCCCAGCATTTT. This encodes CASSLQGDGDQPQHF.